What follows are 30 T cell receptor beta chains derived from one specimen sequenced in a study of shared clonotypes between healthy human individuals. The method was immunoSEQ multiplex PCR; TCRdb's version includes in-frame clones alone and lacks a portion of them. The data show about 2 million clones, about 95% seen once. Positively selected for CCR7, the CD45RO-negative cells used as naive CD8 cells excluded terminally differentiated effector memory CD45RA+ cells. Sequenced input: naive CD8+ T cells sorted from blood. The receptors originated from a man between 18 and 29 years old in good health.

This clone turned up a few times. The chain combines TRBV28 with TRBJ1-6; TRBD1 agrees at 9 bases. Germline CDR1 and CDR2: MDHEN and SYDVKM. V trimming: 5 bases; J trimming: 7 bases; junction bases outside the gene matches: 9. This CDR3 has 16 residues. CDR3 region: CASSLAYRGPNSPLHF. The CDR3 bases are TGTGCCAGCAGTCTCGCCTACAGGGGGCCCAATTCACCCCTCCACTTT.

The chain couples TRBV7-2 to TRBJ2-7; D might be TRBD1 (6 bases). V lost 5 bases and J 4 bases, leaving 12 bases between the germline ends. The germline V gene has CDR1 SGHTA and CDR2 FQGNSA. This CDR3 comprises 13 residues. Here the CDR3 DNA reads TGTGCCAGCAGCCCACTGGACAGTTACGAGCAGTACTTC. Its protein is CASSPLDSYEQYF.

J is TRBJ2-7 and V is TRBV19; TRBD1 matches at 7 bases. Germline assignment: CDR1 LNHDA and CDR2 SQIVND (reference sequence). J was trimmed by 3 bases and V by 9 bases; bases with no gene match: 11. The CDR3 is 14 residues long. The CDR3, as DNA: TGTGCCAGCGGGGAAGGGACAGAGAACTACGAGCAGTACTTC. The encoded protein is CASGEGTENYEQYF. Combining the CDR3 with reference TRBV19 and TRBJ2-7 gives the whole variable domain DGGITQSPKYLFRKEGQNVTLSCEQNLNHDAMYWYRQDPGQGLRLIYYSQIVNDFQKGDIAEGYSVSREKKESFPLTVTSAQKNPTAFYLCASGEGTENYEQYFGPGTRLTVT.

V is TRBV5-1 and J is TRBJ2-7, with TRBD2 identical over 14 bases. V shed 4 bases, J shed 0 bases, and the junction held 3 bases outside the gene matches. Germline-derived CDR1 and CDR2 are SGHRS and YFSETQ. The CDR3 is 16 amino acids. As DNA, the CDR3 is TGCGCCAGCAGCACCGGACTAGCGGGGGGCTCCTACGAGCAGTACTTC. This sequence encodes CASSTGLAGGSYEQYF.

The chain links TRBV29-1 to TRBJ2-7; TRBD2 might be the D (6 bases). The V and J ends lost 5 bases and 4 bases respectively, with 9 bases between them. Germline V lookup: CDR1 SQVTM, CDR2 ANQGSEA. This CDR3 spans 11 amino acids. The CDR3 bases are TGCAGCGTTTATGGGGGGTACGAGCAGTACTTC. Its protein is CSVYGGYEQYF.

The V and J genes are TRBV5-6 and TRBJ2-7; D remains unclear. CDR3 length equals 12 residues. From germline, CDR1 is SGHDT and CDR2 YYEEEE. V was clipped by 1 base and J by 3 bases, with 5 bases between them. The CDR3 protein is CASSLSDYEQYF. The CDR3 DNA reads TGTGCCAGCAGCTTGAGTGACTACGAGCAGTACTTC.

With respect to this clone: Other DNA sequences in this sample translate to the same CDR3. This sequence joins TRBV27 and TRBJ1-6, with D uncertain. Germline lookup yields CDR1 MNHEY and CDR2 SMNVEV (reference sequence). V lost 0 bases and J 9 bases, leaving 9 bases between the germline ends. The CDR3 runs 14 residues. CDR3: CASSLSGLGSPLHF. CDR3 DNA sequence: TGTGCCAGCAGTTTATCCGGACTCGGTTCACCCCTCCACTTT.

V gene TRBV4-3 combines with J gene TRBJ2-1; 9 nucleotides agree with TRBD2. Germline V lookup: CDR1 LGHNA, CDR2 YSLEER. The CDR3 spans 16 residues. With V trimmed by 1 base and J by 2 bases, 3 bases remained unmatched. The CDR3 DNA follows: TGCGCCAGCAGCCAAGGGACTAGCGCGCCCTACAATGAGCAGTTCTTC. Amino acid sequence: CASSQGTSAPYNEQFF.

The chain links TRBV4-1 to TRBJ2-1, with 10 bases identical to TRBD2. The trim removed 0 bases at V and 6 bases at J, leaving 11 bases unmatched. The CDR3 runs 18 residues. Per germline, CDR1 MGHRA and CDR2 YSYEKL. The CDR3 DNA reads as TGCGCCAGCAGCCAAGATGCTGGAGGGGCTAGCGGGAGCAATGAGCAGTTCTTC. This sequence encodes CASSQDAGGASGSNEQFF.

The chain links TRBV28 to TRBJ1-2, with 7 positions matching TRBD1. With V trimmed by 1 base and J by 4 bases, 6 bases remained unmatched. Germline-derived CDR1 and CDR2 are MDHEN and SYDVKM. The length of the CDR3 is 15 residues. CDR3 residues: CASSLSGGTSYGYTF. Written as DNA, the CDR3 is TGTGCCAGCAGTTTATCAGGGGGGACGAGCTATGGCTACACCTTC.

About this clone: Other DNA variants within this sample encode the same CDR3. This rearrangement joins TRBV30 to TRBJ2-5; 9 positions agree with TRBD2. CDR1 and CDR2 from the germline V gene are GTSNPN and SVGIG (reference sequence). The trim removed 4 bases at V and 2 bases at J, leaving 5 bases unmatched. This CDR3 is built from 14 residues. The CDR3 spells CAWTLAGTQETQYF. CDR3 bases: TGTGCCTGGACCCTAGCGGGGACTCAAGAGACCCAGTACTTC.

This CDR3 is CASSARIWETQYF. DNA of the CDR3: TGTGCCAGCAGCGCTCGTATTTGGGAGACCCAGTACTTC. The chain is built from TRBV9 and TRBJ2-5, with D hard to call. Germline V lookup: CDR1 SGDLS, CDR2 YYNGEE. V lost 3 bases, J lost 5 bases, and 11 bases lay in between. CDR3 length: 13 amino acids.

The CDR3 sequence is CASSQDQESSYTF. CDR3 sequence (DNA): TGCGCCAGCAGCCAAGATCAAGAGAGCAGCTACACCTTC. The gene calls are TRBV4-1 and TRBJ1-2; D uncertain. V lost 0 bases and J 9 bases, leaving 11 bases between the germline ends. Germline V gene lookup returns CDR1 MGHRA and CDR2 YSYEKL. This CDR3 region has 13 residues.

To note about this clone: This CDR3 is also generated by other DNA sequences in the sample. The rearrangement uses TRBV19 and TRBJ1-5; no definite D call. CDR1 and CDR2 (germline): LNHDA, SQIVND (reference sequence). The V end lost 3 bases, the J end lost 0 bases, and 9 bases lay between the germline ends. The CDR3 spans 15 residues. CDR3 loop: CASSIASYSNQPQHF. CDR3 in DNA: TGTGCCAGTAGTATTGCGAGTTATAGCAATCAGCCCCAGCATTTT.

The chain recombines TRBV6-1 with TRBJ1-5; the match to TRBD1 covers 7 bases. Germline V CDR1 and CDR2: MNHNS, SASEGT. The trim removed 0 bases at V and 5 bases at J, leaving 7 bases unmatched. This CDR3 has 16 residues. The CDR3 DNA follows: TGTGCCAGCAGTGAAGCGGTGGGACAGTATGATCAGCCCCAGCATTTT. It codes for CASSEAVGQYDQPQHF.

The V call is TRBV13, the J call TRBJ2-7; D may be TRBD1 or TRBD2 (5 bases each). In germline, CDR1 is PRHDT, CDR2 FYEKMQ (reference sequence). This CDR3 has 14 amino acids. V shed 5 bases and J shed 1 base, with 12 bases lying between them. CDR3 sequence: CASSPRDGSYEQYF. In nucleotides, the CDR3 is TGTGCCAGCAGCCCCCGGGACGGGTCCTACGAGCAGTACTTC.

This chain uses TRBV27 with TRBJ2-5; 9 bases agree with TRBD2. With 3 bases clipped from V and 13 bases from J, the junction kept 9 bases outside the gene matches. The CDR3 totals 13 residues. The germline CDR1 and CDR2 sequences are MNHEY and SMNVEV (reference sequence). DNA of the CDR3: TGTGCCAGCAGTTTTCATAGCGGGGGCCTCCCGTACTTC. Amino acids: CASSFHSGGLPYF.

The V gene is TRBV11-2, the J gene TRBJ2-3, with D possibly being TRBD1 or TRBD2 (5 bases each). The CDR3 is 17 amino acids. V was pared by 1 base and J by 5 bases, with 19 bases between. Germline CDR1 is SGHAT and CDR2 is FQNNGV. In DNA form, the CDR3 reads TGTGCCAGCAGCTTAGTCGGGGCGGTAGGGGCGGGAGATACGCAGTATTTT. Translated: CASSLVGAVGAGDTQYF.

The J gene is TRBJ2-2, the V gene TRBV25-1; a weak D match, TRBD1 (6 bases). With 5 bases removed from V and 5 bases from J, the gap between germline ends came to 6 bases. The CDR3 has 12 residues. CDR1 MGHDK and CDR2 SYGVNS come from the germline V gene. The DNA for the CDR3 is TGTGCCAGCAGTCAGGGGACCGGGGAGCTGTTTTTT. It specifies CASSQGTGELFF.

The rearrangement joins TRBV19 to TRBJ2-7; 7 nucleotides align to TRBD1. This CDR3 spans 17 amino acids. The germline V gene has CDR1 LNHDA and CDR2 SQIVND (reference sequence). V was pared by 5 bases and J by 0 bases, with 13 bases of the junction left unmatched. The CDR3 DNA follows: TGTGCCAGTAGTCAAAAAGGGCCGACAGGGAGCTCCTACGAGCAGTACTTC. Translating it yields CASSQKGPTGSSYEQYF.

The CDR3 loop is CSVATVNTNIQYF. DNA of the CDR3: TGCAGCGTTGCGACTGTTAACACCAACATTCAGTACTTC. This rearrangement joins TRBV29-1 to TRBJ2-4; D is uncertain. V lost 4 bases and J 7 bases, leaving 14 bases between the germline ends. The CDR3 loop spans 13 amino acids. Germline CDR1 is SQVTM and CDR2 is ANQGSEA. Filled out from reference TRBV29-1 and TRBJ2-4, the complete variable domain reads SAVISQKPSRDICQRGTSLTIQCQVDSQVTMMFWYRQQPGQSLTLIATANQGSEATYESGFVIDKFPISRPNLTFSTLTVSNMSPEDSSIYLCSVATVNTNIQYFGAGTRLSVL.

The CDR3 DNA reads TGTGCCAGCCATTATAGCGGGGACGAGCAGTACTTC. Translation gives CASHYSGDEQYF. The chain employs TRBV2 and TRBJ2-7; the match to TRBD2 covers 8 bases. The CDR3 consists of 12 residues. CDR1 is SNHLY and CDR2 is FYNNEI in the germline V gene. V lost 8 bases and J lost 5; bases outside the gene matches: 5.

CDR3 region: CASQDNEQFF. CDR3 bases: TGTGCCAGTCAGGATAATGAGCAGTTCTTC. The V gene is TRBV6-6, the J gene TRBJ2-1; D is uncertain. CDR1 is MNHNY, CDR2 SVGAGI, per germline (reference sequence). V lost 9 bases, J lost 7 bases, and 7 bases lay in between. The CDR3 is made up of 10 amino acids.

This chain connects TRBV5-6 to TRBJ2-5, with D uncertain. The V gene lost 1 base and the J gene lost 5 bases, with 9 bases spanning the gap. Germline V CDR1 and CDR2: SGHDT, YYEEEE. The CDR3 loop spans 13 amino acids. The CDR3 DNA reads as TGTGCCAGCAGCTTGACGGAGAGTGAGACCCAGTACTTC. It translates to CASSLTESETQYF.

This chain links TRBV5-1 with TRBJ1-5; D gene ambiguous. This CDR3 contains 13 residues. The V end was cut by 0 bases, the J end by 6 bases, with 7 bases between. Germline V gene sequence: CDR1 SGHRS, CDR2 YFSETQ. CDR3 sequence reads: CASSLEGRQPQHF. DNA of the CDR3: TGCGCCAGCAGCTTGGAAGGGCGTCAGCCCCAGCATTTT.

The chain employs TRBV6-5 and TRBJ2-7; 9 nucleotides match TRBD1. This CDR3 has 16 residues. Per the germline V gene, CDR1 is MNHEY and CDR2 is SVGAGI. With 4 bases clipped from V and 2 bases from J, the junction kept 9 bases outside the gene matches. CDR3 nucleotide sequence: TGTGCCAGCAGTTCGCCGCCGGGACAGGGAACCTACGAGCAGTACTTC. As protein: CASSSPPGQGTYEQYF.

The DNA of the CDR3 is TGCGCCAGCAGCCAAGTCCCTGACTCTGGAAACACCATATATTTT. Its translation: CASSQVPDSGNTIYF. The chain combines TRBV4-1 with TRBJ1-3; D gene ambiguous. Germline CDR1 is MGHRA and CDR2 is YSYEKL. This CDR3 is 15 amino acids long. V shed 1 base and J shed 0 bases, with 7 bases lying between them.

V usage is TRBV4-1 and J usage is TRBJ2-5, with D unclear. V lost 4 bases, J lost 5 bases, and 17 bases lay in between. Germline assignment: CDR1 MGHRA and CDR2 YSYEKL. This CDR3 contains 15 residues. The CDR3 coding sequence is TGCGCCAGCAGCCCGACCAAGGGTGGATTGGAGACCCAGTACTTC. Protein sequence: CASSPTKGGLETQYF.

The chain links TRBV30 to TRBJ1-5; tentative D call: TRBD1 (5 bases). The CDR3 covers 15 residues. The germline V gene has CDR1 GTSNPN and CDR2 SVGIG (reference sequence). Trimming cost V 0 bases and J 4 bases, with 13 bases left between them. CDR3 nucleotides: TGTGCCTGGAGTGTACGGGGGGGAAGGAATCAGCCCCAGCATTTT. Encoded protein: CAWSVRGGRNQPQHF.

This chain links TRBV4-1 with TRBJ2-7; TRBD2 might be the D (6 bases). The V gene's germline CDR1 is MGHRA and CDR2 YSYEKL. The V and J ends lost 8 bases and 2 bases respectively, with 13 bases between them. The length of the CDR3 is 13 residues. For the CDR3, the DNA is TGCGCCAGCGCGGCTAGCGAGACCTACGAGCAGTACTTC. Protein product: CASAASETYEQYF.